One sample yielded the 10 T cell receptor beta chains listed below, sequenced in a study of blood T cell repertoires in COVID-19. Only in-frame clones appear in the TCRdb table, and some are missing; sequencing was by immunoSEQ multiplex PCR. This table holds roughly 250,000 clones, roughly 88% found once. The specimen sequenced was peripheral blood. These receptors all come from a woman aged 30 to 39 with acute or convalescent COVID-19.

A single count supports this clone. The chain carries TRBV7-2 and TRBJ2-5; 13 bases fit TRBD2. Germline V gene lookup returns CDR1 SGHTA and CDR2 FQGNSA. V shed 4 bases and J 5 bases; nucleotides not matched to a gene: 4. The CDR3 runs to 15 residues. The CDR3 here is CASSSGLAGYETQYF. CDR3 in DNA: TGTGCCAGCAGCTCGGGACTAGCGGGATATGAGACCCAGTACTTC.

CDR3 bases: TGTGCCAGCAGCTTACGGACTCAGGCAATAAATGAGCAGTTCTTC. This gives the protein CASSLRTQAINEQFF. The V and J genes are TRBV11-3 and TRBJ2-1, with D tentatively TRBD2 (5 bases). V lost 2 bases and J lost 7, with 15 bases in between. The germline CDR1 and CDR2 sequences are SGHNT and YENEEA. The CDR3 extends over 15 amino acids.

This clone was counted between two and nine times. This chain links TRBV5-1 with TRBJ1-1; 8 nucleotides line up with TRBD1. The CDR3 runs to 14 residues. J lost 1 base, V lost 4 bases, and 3 bases had no gene match. Per germline, CDR1 SGHRS and CDR2 YFSETQ. The chain's CDR3 is CASSGDRRNTEAFF. The CDR3 DNA reads TGCGCCAGCAGCGGGGACAGGAGGAACACTGAAGCTTTCTTT. Variable domain in full (rest from reference TRBV5-1 and TRBJ1-1): KAGVTQTPRYLIKTRGQQVTLSCSPISGHRSVSWYQQTPGQGLQFLFEYFSETQRNKGNFPGRFSGRQFSNSRSEMNVSTLELGDSALYLCASSGDRRNTEAFFGQGTRLTVV.

The V gene is TRBV4-3, the J gene TRBJ1-5, with D tentatively TRBD1 (5 bases). The CDR3 spans 15 residues. The germline V and J ends were trimmed by 4 bases and 4 bases, with 14 bases remaining between them. CDR1 is LGHNA, CDR2 YSLEER, per germline. CDR3 DNA: TGCGCCAGCAGCCTGGACGGGGGAAAGAATCAGCCCCAGCATTTT. Translation gives CASSLDGGKNQPQHF.

The chain joins TRBV18 to TRBJ2-5, with D uncertain. CDR3 length: 13 amino acids. Germline V gives CDR1 KGHSH, CDR2 LQKENI. V was trimmed by 1 base and J by 1 base, leaving 4 bases between them. The CDR3 spells CASSPLLQETQYF. The CDR3 DNA follows: TGTGCCAGCTCACCACTCCTCCAAGAGACCCAGTACTTC. Combining the CDR3 with reference TRBV18 and TRBJ2-5 gives the whole variable domain NAGVMQNPRHLVRRRGQEARLRCSPMKGHSHVYWYRQLPEEGLKFMVYLQKENIIDESGMPKERFSAEFPKEGPSILRIQQVVRGDSAAYFCASSPLLQETQYFGPGTRLLVL.

This chain joins TRBV11-2 and TRBJ2-2, with a weak D call TRBD1 (5 bases). CDR3 length equals 17 residues. Germline V gene data show CDR1 as SGHAT and CDR2 as FQNNGV. V lost 0 bases and J lost 0, with 11 bases in between. CDR3 DNA sequence: TGTGCCAGCAGCTTAGAGGGGTGGGGCGCGAACACCGGGGAGCTGTTTTTT. Amino acids: CASSLEGWGANTGELFF.

The CDR3 spells CASSPGQGASKNIQYF. The CDR3, as DNA: TGTGCCAGCAGTCCCGGACAGGGGGCATCCAAAAACATTCAGTACTTC. This rearrangement joins TRBV11-3 to TRBJ2-4, with TRBD1 matching 11 bases. V lost 6 bases to trimming and J lost 2 bases; unmatched junction nucleotides: 6. The germline gives CDR1 SGHNT, CDR2 YENEEA. This CDR3 comprises 16 residues. Variable domain in full (rest from reference TRBV11-3 and TRBJ2-4): EAGVVQSPRYKIIEKKQPVAFWCNPISGHNTLYWYLQNLGQGPELLIRYENEEAVDDSQLPKDRFSAERLKGVDSTLKIQPAELGDSAVYLCASSPGQGASKNIQYFGAGTRLSVL.

The V call is TRBV10-3, the J call TRBJ1-2; TRBD1 is a possible D gene (6 bases). The CDR3 is 13 amino acids. The germline V gene has CDR1 ENHRY and CDR2 SYGVKD. Between the trimmed V and J ends, which lost 8 bases and 8 bases, there was a span of 18 bases. This CDR3 reads CAIRRGGAGGYTF. In nucleotides, the CDR3 is TGTGCCATCCGTCGGGGGGGCGCTGGGGGCTACACCTTC.

This clone was counted at least ten times. This sequence joins TRBV7-6 and TRBJ1-3; 7 bases agree with TRBD1. After removal of 2 bases from V and 2 bases from J, the junction contained 6 bases not matched to a gene. CDR1 and CDR2 (germline): SGHVS, FNYEAQ. The CDR3 covers 16 residues. The chain's CDR3 is CASSLRQGTAGNTIYF. Written as DNA, the CDR3 is TGTGCCAGCAGCTTAAGACAGGGAACGGCTGGAAACACCATATATTTT.

The CDR3 sequence is CATSEGTSGRADTQYF. The CDR3 coding sequence is TGTGCCACCAGTGAAGGGACTAGCGGGAGGGCCGATACGCAGTATTTT. The chain joins TRBV24-1 to TRBJ2-3; 16 positions agree with TRBD2. V gave up 4 bases and J gave up 6 bases; unmatched junction bases: 3. Germline V gene sequence: CDR1 KGHDR, CDR2 SFDVKD. The length of the CDR3 is 16 residues.